This passage covers 22 T cell receptor beta chains from one sample sequenced in a study of blood T cells in healthy people across ages. Combining a sample-barcoded 5' primer with a J-beta primer mix, a second PCR ran for about 7 to 11 cycles. TCRdb processed the 5' RACE reads anew with MiXCR; each CDR3 protein has one entry. The repertoire holds around 650,000 distinct CDR3 sequences, with 40% to 50% as singletons. Material for sequencing was blood. All receptors derive from an older man in good health.

The chain has TRBV7-2 and TRBJ2-7; TRBD2 agrees at 7 bases. Trimming at V came to 8 bases and at J to 7 bases, leaving 20 bases not matched to a gene. The CDR3 consists of 16 residues. Germline V gene data show CDR1 as SGHTA and CDR2 as FQGNSA. CDR3 loop: CASSKAWGTTSTEQYF. The CDR3 coding sequence is TGTGCCAGCTCGAAAGCTTGGGGGACTACGTCTACAGAGCAGTACTTC.

Comment on this clonotype: This may come from a read error, since a much larger clone is one base off. The chain employs TRBV29-1 and TRBJ1-2; TRBD1 is a possible D gene (5 bases). This CDR3 spans 13 amino acids. Looked up from germline, CDR1 is SQVTM and CDR2 is ANQGSEA. The CDR3 DNA reads as TGCAGCATTGAAGCGGGACCCTGGAGTGGCTACACCTTC. It encodes CSIEAGPWSGYTF.

V usage is TRBV20-1 and J usage is TRBJ2-7; 7 nucleotides agree with TRBD1. The V gene's germline CDR1 is DFQATT and CDR2 SNEGSKA (reference sequence). The CDR3 totals 14 residues. The V gene end was trimmed by 6 bases and the J gene end by 2 bases; junction bases not matched to a gene: 10. CDR3 protein: CSATSPGQAYEQYF. The CDR3 DNA is TGCAGTGCCACATCCCCCGGACAGGCCTACGAGCAGTACTTC.

This chain uses TRBV27 with TRBJ2-1; 7 positions match TRBD2. From germline, CDR1 is MNHEY and CDR2 SMNVEV (reference sequence). The CDR3 has 16 amino acids. Unmatched junction bases numbered 12, after V lost 5 bases and J lost 5 bases. The CDR3 coding sequence is TGTGCCAGCAGTCCGCTAGCGGAAAGCGCCCACAATGAGCAGTTCTTC. It specifies CASSPLAESAHNEQFF.

This chain joins TRBV5-1 and TRBJ2-3, with TRBD1 matching 12 bases. Trimming removed 4 bases from V and 6 bases from J; junction bases left unmatched: 9. Germline CDR1 SGHRS, CDR2 YFSETQ. This CDR3 is built from 16 residues. The CDR3 here is CASSGRTGTGGDTQYF. The CDR3 nucleotides read TGCGCCAGCAGCGGACGGACCGGGACAGGGGGCGATACGCAGTATTTT.

V and J are TRBV6-5 and TRBJ2-1, with a weak D call TRBD2 (7 bases). Germline V gene lookup returns CDR1 MNHEY and CDR2 SVGAGI. The CDR3 spans 14 residues. Trimming pared 6 bases from V and 7 bases from J, leaving 16 bases between. The CDR3 reads CASSIMGGPNEQFF. The CDR3 DNA sequence: TGTGCCAGCAGCATAATGGGGGGGCCAAATGAGCAGTTCTTC.

The chain uses TRBV9 and TRBJ2-7; 10 nucleotides line up with TRBD1. The V and J ends lost 0 bases and 5 bases, in that order; junction bases with no gene match: 5. Germline V gene sequence: CDR1 SGDLS, CDR2 YYNGEE. This CDR3 region has 15 residues. The CDR3 nucleotides read TGTGCCAGCAGCGTAGGGGGACAGGGGCGAGACGAGCAGTACTTC. Translation: CASSVGGQGRDEQYF.

The chain carries TRBV5-1 and TRBJ1-2, with D unresolved. The V end lost 4 bases, the J end lost 6 bases, and 16 bases lay between the germline ends. The CDR3 extends over 14 amino acids. CDR1 and CDR2 (germline): SGHRS, YFSETQ. The CDR3 loop reads CASSSQVGSDGYTF. DNA of the CDR3: TGCGCCAGCAGCAGTCAGGTCGGCTCTGATGGCTACACCTTC.

This chain connects TRBV7-2 to TRBJ1-3; the D gene is possibly TRBD1 (5 bases). The V and J ends lost 2 bases and 0 bases respectively, with 14 bases between them. CDR3 length equals 17 residues. Germline V gives CDR1 SGHTA, CDR2 FQGNSA. Here the CDR3 DNA reads TGTGCCAGCAGCTTACTGGGGTGGGGCTCCTCTGGAAACACCATATATTTT. Protein: CASSLLGWGSSGNTIYF.

As concerns this clonotype: At one boundary the junction diverges from the germline segment, which might be a read error. This chain uses TRBV20-1 with TRBJ1-1; D remains unclear. In germline, CDR1 is DFQATT, CDR2 SNEGSKA (reference sequence). The CDR3 totals 11 residues. The CDR3 DNA follows: TGCAGTACTAGGCCTGGCGCTGAAGCTTTCTTT. As protein: CSTRPGAEAFF.

The chain employs TRBV7-8 and TRBJ2-7; either TRBD1 or TRBD2 may supply D (5 bases each). With 1 base removed from V and 6 bases from J, the gap between germline ends came to 10 bases. Germline CDR1 SGHVS, CDR2 FQNEAQ. The CDR3 is made up of 13 amino acids. CDR3 amino acids: CASSLGGASEQYF. CDR3 nucleotide sequence: TGTGCCAGCAGCTTAGGAGGGGCGTCCGAGCAGTACTTC. The whole variable domain, remainder taken from reference TRBV7-8 and TRBJ2-7, is GAGVSQSPRYKVAKRGQDVALRCDPISGHVSLFWYQQALGQGPEFLTYFQNEAQLDKSGLPSDRFFAERPEGSVSTLKIQRTQQEDSAVYLCASSLGGASEQYFGPGTRLTVT.

This clonotype was counted a few times. V gene TRBV7-2 combines with J gene TRBJ2-5; D uncertain. CDR1 is SGHTA, CDR2 FQGNSA, per germline. This CDR3 is built from 14 residues. V was pared by 7 bases and J by 1 base, with 13 bases between. The CDR3, as DNA: TGTGCCAGCACCCCGTTGGTAGCCCAAGAGACCCAGTACTTC. Translated: CASTPLVAQETQYF.

V gene TRBV7-6 combines with J gene TRBJ2-5; 9 nucleotides align to TRBD2. The V segment lost 4 bases and the J segment 11 bases; nucleotides outside the gene matches: 14. Looked up from germline, CDR1 is SGHVS and CDR2 is FNYEAQ. The CDR3 extends over 15 amino acids. CDR3 nucleotides: TGTGCCAGCAGCTCTGTAGCGGGAGTGGGGAATGAGCAGTACTTC. Amino acids: CASSSVAGVGNEQYF.

This rearrangement joins TRBV28 to TRBJ2-7, with TRBD2 matching over 9 bases. In germline, CDR1 is MDHEN, CDR2 SYDVKM. V dropped 1 base and J dropped 4; count of bases not matched to a gene: 14. The CDR3 sequence is 18 residues long. CDR3 bases: TGTGCCAGCAGTTTATTGGGACTAGCAGAACTACAGCAGTACGAGCAGTACTTC. Protein sequence: CASSLLGLAELQQYEQYF.

The CDR3 here is CASSHNFGEKLFF. Written as DNA, the CDR3 is TGTGCCAGCAGCCACAATTTCGGTGAAAAACTGTTTTTT. The genes are TRBV11-1 and TRBJ1-4; no clear D gene. V lost 5 bases to trimming and J lost 7 bases, with 11 bases between them. The V gene's germline CDR1 is SGHAT and CDR2 FQDESV (reference sequence). There are 13 residues in the CDR3.

Ten or more counts support this clonotype. The J gene is TRBJ1-4, the V gene TRBV29-1; D not resolved. Per germline, CDR1 SQVTM and CDR2 ANQGSEA. CDR3 length: 12 amino acids. Trimming took 5 bases from V and 8 from J, leaving 12 bases between them. DNA for the CDR3: TGCAGCGTTTCATCGGAGACCGAAAAACTGTTTTTT. It is translated as CSVSSETEKLFF.

The V gene is TRBV9, the J gene TRBJ1-5; 10 bases are a match to TRBD1. This CDR3 spans 16 amino acids. Germline assignment: CDR1 SGDLS and CDR2 YYNGEE. The V gene end was trimmed by 3 bases and the J gene end by 6 bases; junction bases not matched to a gene: 9. The CDR3 DNA reads as TGTGCCAGCAGCGCCGGACCGGGACAGGGGATTCAGCCCCAGCATTTT. Translating gives CASSAGPGQGIQPQHF.

This chain uses TRBV4-3 with TRBJ1-6, with D tentatively TRBD1 (5 bases). The CDR3 consists of 17 residues. Germline V gene data show CDR1 as LGHNA and CDR2 as YSLEER. The V end was cut by 1 base, the J end by 4 bases, with 14 bases between. The CDR3: CASSQGLGGAYNSPLHF. The CDR3, as DNA: TGCGCCAGCAGCCAAGGACTGGGAGGGGCGTATAATTCACCCCTCCACTTT.

The gene calls are TRBV4-2 and TRBJ2-5, with D possibly matching TRBD2 (6 bases). V lost 1 base, J lost 4 bases, and 13 bases lay in between. The CDR3 length is 15 residues. Germline V lookup: CDR1 LGHNA, CDR2 YNFKEQ. The CDR3 reads CASSQVGGRVETQYF. The CDR3, as DNA: TGTGCCAGCAGCCAAGTCGGGGGACGGGTAGAGACCCAGTACTTC.

In regard to this clonotype: Lacking the conserved final phenylalanine or tryptophan, this CDR3 likely reflects a read error. The chain combines TRBV5-1 with TRBJ2-1, with 9 bases aligning to TRBD1. V dropped 4 bases and J dropped 3; count of bases not matched to a gene: 14. The CDR3 sequence is 18 residues long. CDR1 and CDR2 (germline): SGHRS, YFSETQ. The CDR3 region has the DNA TGCGCCAGCAGCAGGTGGAGGGCACGGGACAGGGTCTACAATGAGCAGTTCTTG. Translated, it gives CASSRWRARDRVYNEQFL.

This clonotype showed up just a few times. The genes are TRBV28 and TRBJ2-3; TRBD2 matches 11 bases. V shed 4 bases, J shed 7 bases, and the junction held 7 bases outside the gene matches. The length of the CDR3 is 15 residues. The germline gives CDR1 MDHEN, CDR2 SYDVKM. CDR3 loop: CASSWNSGRANTQYF. The DNA for the CDR3 is TGTGCCAGCAGTTGGAATAGCGGGAGGGCCAATACGCAGTATTTT.

This clonotype was picked up a small number of times. J is TRBJ2-5 and V is TRBV5-1; TRBD2 matches 9 bases. Germline CDR1 SGHRS, CDR2 YFSETQ. The junction had 2 bases not matched to a gene; V was cut back by 4 bases and J by 1 base. The CDR3 contains 14 residues. The chain's CDR3 is CASSVTSGQETQYF. The DNA for the CDR3 is TGCGCCAGCAGCGTGACTAGCGGCCAAGAGACCCAGTACTTC.